This TCR beta chain was documented in a study of blood T cell repertoires in COVID-19. The trim removed 3 bases at V and 3 bases at J, leaving 7 bases unmatched. Germline V gene sequence: CDR1 MGHRA, CDR2 YSYEKL. This CDR3 region has 16 residues. Measured with immunoSEQ multiplex PCR; TCRdb has only the in-frame clones, and not every one. The sample carries roughly 390,000 clones, 85% recorded once. The sequencing sample was made of peripheral blood. This clonotype was obtained from a woman aged 18-29 years with acute or convalescent COVID-19. The chain joins TRBV4-1 to TRBJ2-7; 11 positions agree with TRBD2. The CDR3 sequence is CASSQSGTSGFYEQYF. The CDR3 DNA reads TGCGCCAGCAGCCAGTCTGGGACTAGCGGATTCTACGAGCAGTACTTC.